The present TCR beta chain was sequenced within a study of human T cells and chemical hapten exposure. Study details: Weekly administration of diphenylcyclopropenone to the scalp of patients continued throughout the approximately 26-week study.

TCRdb re-called the RACE reads with MiXCR, one entry per CDR3 protein. The table has more than 150,000 distinct CDR3 sequences, around 13% seen once. V lost 6 bases to trimming and J lost 3 bases; unmatched junction nucleotides: 7. This CDR3 contains 14 residues. Germline V gives CDR1 MNHEY, CDR2 SVGAGI. Turning to this clonotype: Its antigen is unidentified.

The study, taken as a whole, reports: TCRs at high frequency, those above 1 in 1000, did not change with DPC sensitization. With patch test score, the counts of PT1 expanded TCRs showed a positive correlation.

Documented time point: patch test 1, 2 weeks after DPC sensitization. Stated treatment: therapeutic diphenylcyclopropenone sensitization with weekly scalp DPC. This sample comprised whole blood, obtained in connection with sensitization to the hapten diphenylcyclopropenone (DPC). This sequence joins TRBV6-5 and TRBJ2-7, with 8 bases matching TRBD2. The receptor was isolated from a woman in her twenties or thirties with alopecia areata. Some clones in this sample may be carry-over from other donors' samples. In nucleotides, the CDR3 is TGTGCCAGCAGCGAGCGGGAGCGTCACTACGAGCAGTACTTC. It encodes CASSERERHYEQYF.